Shown below are 10 T cell receptor beta chains from a single sample sequenced in a study of identical twins. TCRdb reprocessed the 5' RACE reads with MiXCR, giving one entry per CDR3 protein. The sample includes around 290,000 distinct CDR3 sequences, less than 9.5% of them seen just once. These records were also assigned to another study, of yellow fever vaccine responses in identical twins.

The sample comprised CD8+ T cells sorted from blood. These receptors came from a woman aged 18-35 years in good health.

This clonotype was picked up a small number of times. The rearrangement links TRBV12-3 or TRBV12-4 to TRBJ2-5, with a weak D call TRBD1 (6 bases). This CDR3 contains 14 residues. V was shortened by 6 bases and J by 5 bases, with 16 bases between the two germline ends. CDR3 protein: CASRRDKWPETQYF. The DNA for the CDR3 is TGTGCCAGCAGACGGGACAAGTGGCCGGAGACCCAGTACTTC.

The J gene is TRBJ2-1, the V gene TRBV4-2; the D call may be TRBD1 or TRBD2 (5 bases each). V gave up 1 base and J gave up 5 bases, with 15 bases separating them. Germline V gene sequence: CDR1 LGHNA, CDR2 YNFKEQ. CDR3 size: 16 residues. The CDR3 nucleotides read TGTGCCAGCAGCCAAGGAGGAGGCAGGGTGCACAATGAGCAGTTCTTC. The encoded protein is CASSQGGGRVHNEQFF.

This clonotype was seen only a few times. This chain links TRBV12-3 or TRBV12-4 with TRBJ2-3; TRBD2 matches at 14 bases. The CDR3 loop spans 17 amino acids. V shed 6 bases, J shed 3 bases, and the junction held 8 bases outside the gene matches. CDR3 protein: CASSPQGLAGETDTQYF. The CDR3 region has the DNA TGTGCCAGCAGCCCGCAGGGACTAGCGGGAGAGACAGATACGCAGTATTTT.

This clonotype turned up a few times. The rearrangement uses TRBV5-5 and TRBJ2-7; 11 bases are shared with TRBD1. CDR1 SGHKS and CDR2 YYEKEE come from the germline V gene (reference sequence). This CDR3 contains 16 residues. After removal of 0 bases from V and 2 bases from J, the junction contained 4 bases not matched to a gene. This CDR3 is CASSLGDRGGTYEQYF. CDR3 sequence (DNA): TGTGCCAGCAGCTTGGGGGACAGGGGGGGGACCTACGAGCAGTACTTC.

This clonotype showed up just a few times. V and J are TRBV21-1 and TRBJ1-6. TRBV21-1 is marked as a pseudogene. This CDR3 is built from 16 residues. The CDR3 DNA sequence: TGTGCCAGCAGCAAAGACCAGAGCTCCTATAATTCACCCCTCCACTTT. It is translated as CASSKDQSSYNSPLHF.

This clonotype occurred a few times. J is TRBJ2-2 and V is TRBV18; tentative D call: TRBD1 (5 bases). CDR1 and CDR2 (germline): KGHSH, LQKENI. The CDR3 loop spans 15 amino acids. V gave up 3 bases and J gave up 3 bases, with 11 bases separating them. The chain's CDR3 is CASSPLTGDTGELFF. CDR3 nucleotide sequence: TGTGCCAGCTCACCTTTAACAGGAGACACCGGGGAGCTGTTTTTT. Combining the CDR3 with reference TRBV18 and TRBJ2-2 gives the whole variable domain NAGVMQNPRHLVRRRGQEARLRCSPMKGHSHVYWYRQLPEEGLKFMVYLQKENIIDESGMPKERFSAEFPKEGPSILRIQQVVRGDSAAYFCASSPLTGDTGELFFGEGSRLTVL.

This clonotype was counted many times. The rearrangement links TRBV9 to TRBJ2-7, with 11 bases aligning to TRBD2. The germline CDR1 and CDR2 sequences are SGDLS and YYNGEE. J gave up 2 bases and V 2 bases, and 3 bases lay outside the gene matches. CDR3 length: 15 amino acids. The CDR3 reads CASSVGTSGTYEQYF. CDR3 bases: TGTGCCAGCAGCGTTGGGACTAGCGGTACCTACGAGCAGTACTTC.

The rearrangement uses TRBV6-5 and TRBJ2-1, with D tentatively TRBD1 (5 bases). Deletions cut 2 bases from V and 2 bases from J, with 13 bases between. Germline loops: CDR1 MNHEY, CDR2 SVGAGI. The CDR3 spans 16 residues. The CDR3 DNA reads TGTGCCAGCAGTTACGGTGCAGGGTTCACCTACAATGAGCAGTTCTTC. Amino acid sequence: CASSYGAGFTYNEQFF.

This clonotype has a count of ten or more. The chain uses TRBV7-9 and TRBJ2-5, with a possible D match to TRBD2 (5 bases). Between the trimmed V and J ends, which lost 5 bases and 3 bases, there was a span of 13 bases. The germline V gene encodes CDR1 SEHNR and CDR2 FQNEAQ (reference sequence). The CDR3 covers 14 residues. CDR3 residues: CASSLWTEEETQYF. DNA of the CDR3: TGTGCCAGCAGCCTATGGACGGAGGAAGAGACCCAGTACTTC.

Only a few counts were recorded for this clonotype. The V gene is TRBV11-2, the J gene TRBJ1-2; D call uncertain. V was trimmed by 1 base and J by 4 bases, leaving 10 bases between them. The CDR3 extends over 14 amino acids. Germline lookup yields CDR1 SGHAT and CDR2 FQNNGV. CDR3 DNA: TGTGCCAGCAGCTTAGCATTCACCTTCTATGGCTACACCTTC. This sequence encodes CASSLAFTFYGYTF.